This T cell receptor (beta chain) is from a study of beta chain features in type 1 diabetes. Study-level findings and limits: Here, the possible influence of HLA type (on TCRB rearrangement) remained unresolved.

This clone was picked up many times. The antigen remains undetermined. Of the isolated RNA, all was reverse transcribed, and so the sequenced material was expressed TCRB transcripts. The method was immunoSEQ multiplex PCR; TCRdb's version includes in-frame clones alone and lacks a portion of them. The sample holds more than 300,000 clones, roughly 8% seen once. Sequencing input: central memory CD4+ T cells from blood. The receptor was derived from a woman aged 18 to 35 in good health.

This CDR3 is CASSEPLRTGRGYTF. CDR3 DNA sequence: TGTGCCAGCAGTGAACCCCTCCGGACCGGACGCGGCTACACCTTC. The chain uses TRBV2 and TRBJ1-2, with D unclear. Germline lookup yields CDR1 SNHLY and CDR2 FYNNEI. The CDR3 has 15 residues. V dropped 2 bases and J dropped 8 bases, with 18 bases sitting between them. Combining the CDR3 with reference TRBV2 and TRBJ1-2 gives the whole variable domain EPEVTQTPSHQVTQMGQEVILRCVPISNHLYFYWYRQILGQKVEFLVSFYNNEISEKSEIFDDQFSVERPDGSNFTLKIRSTKLEDSAMYFCASSEPLRTGRGYTFGSGTRLTVV.